This T cell receptor (beta chain) was documented in a study of CD8 T cells in ankylosing spondylitis. For TCR beta, libraries came from quantitative 5'-RACE with molecular barcodes. TCRdb reprocessed the 5' RACE reads with MiXCR, giving one entry per CDR3 protein. The table records 180,000 or so distinct CDR3 sequences, under 14% of them present only once. This clonotype has a count of ten or more. Germline V lookup: CDR1 SGHRS, CDR2 YFSETQ. The CDR3 contains 14 residues. The V end lost 4 bases, the J end lost 1 base, and 11 bases lay between the germline ends. Material for sequencing was blood, either unsorted or a sorted T cell fraction (not recorded which). This TCR derives from a male donor with ankylosing spondylitis or in good health (not recorded which). The V gene is TRBV5-1, the J gene TRBJ1-2; D unclear. The CDR3 bases are TGCGCCAGCAGCCAATCGACAAGTAACTATGGCTACACCTTC. Translating gives CASSQSTSNYGYTF.